This T cell receptor beta chain was identified during a study of OX40 agonist ivuxolimab in advanced cancers. At the level of the study: Dosing consisted of intravenous ivuxolimab at 0.01 to 10 mg/kg every 2 weeks. Those treated in dose escalation had hepatocellular carcinoma, melanoma, renal cell cancer or head and neck cancer.

Sequencing used immunoSEQ multiplex PCR; TCRdb keeps in-frame clones, though not all of them. The table records under 85,000 clones, 90% to 95% of them present only once. Individuals having autoimmune disease history or systemic immunosuppression were not enrolled. General study findings and limits: At 0.1 to 3.0 mg/kg and by week 6, clonal expansion occurred in CD4+ and CD8+ blood T cells.

The CDR3 extends over 13 amino acids. The V gene lost 5 bases and the J gene lost 11 bases, with 16 bases spanning the gap. In germline, CDR1 is SGHTA, CDR2 FQGNSA. Details on this clone: Its antigen is still unknown.

The sample was CD4+ or CD8+ T cells sorted from blood, taken in a trial of the OX40 agonist ivuxolimab. This receptor was identified in an adult with an advanced solid tumor such as melanoma, head and neck, liver or kidney cancer. The chain has TRBV7-2 and TRBJ2-1; the D gene is possibly TRBD2 (5 bases). Here the CDR3 reads CASSVLQRPKQFF. The CDR3, as DNA: TGTGCCAGCAGCGTTCTGCAGCGGCCTAAGCAGTTCTTC.